The rows below give T cell receptor beta chains drawn from one sample of a study of blood T cell repertoires in COVID-19. TCRdb's table, derived via immunoSEQ multiplex PCR, lists solely in-frame clones and lacks some. Of approximately 150,000 clones listed, 88% are singletons. The sample consisted of peripheral blood. Every receptor here comes from a human donor with COVID-19, enrolled during active disease. The donor label of this sample is uncertain. CDR3s include the opening cysteine and the closing phenylalanine or tryptophan. The order of the fields is clone size, V gene, D gene, J gene, CDR3 DNA, CDR3 protein. A D gene is named only where the DNA matches it firmly. Expanded clones get a size class; other rows say once, few or many, or leave the size out.

clone size: -
V gene: TRBV5-4
D gene: -
J gene: TRBJ2-5
CDR3 DNA: TGTGCCAGCAGCCCCGGAGGGGGGGGCGGTACGGAAGAGACCCAGTACTTC
CDR3 protein: CASSPGGGGGTEETQYF

clone size: -
V gene: TRBV7-2
D gene: -
J gene: TRBJ2-7
CDR3 DNA: TGTGCCAGCAGCTTAGTAAGCTCCAACGAGCAGTACTTC
CDR3 protein: CASSLVSSNEQYF

clone size: -
V gene: TRBV6-5
D gene: -
J gene: TRBJ2-1
CDR3 DNA: TGTGCCAGCAGGAGCGACAATGAGCAGTTCTTC
CDR3 protein: CASRSDNEQFF

clone size: -
V gene: TRBV5-6
D gene: -
J gene: TRBJ2-4
CDR3 DNA: TGTGCCAGCAGCTTGGTATCGGGGGAGGCCAAAAACATTCAGTACTTC
CDR3 protein: CASSLVSGEAKNIQYF

clone size: once
V gene: TRBV11-3
D gene: -
J gene: TRBJ2-3
CDR3 DNA: TGTGCCAGCAGCTTGGACAGCCGCACAGATACGCAGTATTTT
CDR3 protein: CASSLDSRTDTQYF

clone size: -
V gene: TRBV5-5
D gene: -
J gene: TRBJ2-5
CDR3 DNA: TGTGCCAGCAGCTTGATAGAAGAAGAGACCCAGTACTTC
CDR3 protein: CASSLIEEETQYF

clone size: few
V gene: TRBV20-1
D gene: -
J gene: TRBJ2-7
CDR3 DNA: TGCAGTGCTTTCAGGTACTACGAGCAGTACTTC
CDR3 protein: CSAFRYYEQYF

clone size: -
V gene: TRBV29-1
D gene: -
J gene: TRBJ1-1
CDR3 DNA: TGCAGCGTTGAAAATTTCCAGGGGAGCACTGAAGCTTTCTTT
CDR3 protein: CSVENFQGSTEAFF

clone size: -
V gene: TRBV13
D gene: TRBD2
J gene: TRBJ2-1
CDR3 DNA: TGTGCCAGCAGAAATAGCGGGGGGGCGGACAATGAGCAGTTCTTC
CDR3 protein: CASRNSGGADNEQFF

clone size: medium-sized
V gene: TRBV7-6
D gene: TRBD1
J gene: TRBJ2-7
CDR3 DNA: TGTGCCAGCAGCTTATTCCGGGACAGGGGTTACGAGCAGTACTTC
CDR3 protein: CASSLFRDRGYEQYF

clone size: -
V gene: TRBV2
D gene: -
J gene: TRBJ1-1
CDR3 DNA: TGTGCCAGCAGCTGGTTTGGGACTATGAACACTGAAGCTTTCTTT
CDR3 protein: CASSWFGTMNTEAFF

clone size: -
V gene: TRBV25-1
D gene: -
J gene: TRBJ2-5
CDR3 DNA: TGTGCCAGCAGTGAAGGCGACAGGGGAGGGGAGACCCAGTACTTC
CDR3 protein: CASSEGDRGGETQYF

clone size: -
V gene: TRBV19
D gene: TRBD2
J gene: TRBJ2-1
CDR3 DNA: TGTGCCAGTAGTATGCAAGCGGGAGGAGTAACCTACAATGAGCAGTTCTTC
CDR3 protein: CASSMQAGGVTYNEQFF

clone size: -
V gene: TRBV4-2
D gene: TRBD2
J gene: TRBJ2-3
CDR3 DNA: TGTGCCAGCAGCCAAGACGGGGGGTTTGCAGATACGCAGTATTTT
CDR3 protein: CASSQDGGFADTQYF

clone size: -
V gene: TRBV19
D gene: TRBD1
J gene: TRBJ1-1
CDR3 DNA: TGTGCCAGTAGTCTTCAGGGCAGGGGGGACACTGAAGCTTTCTTT
CDR3 protein: CASSLQGRGDTEAFF

clone size: -
V gene: TRBV5-1
D gene: TRBD2
J gene: TRBJ2-5
CDR3 DNA: TGCGCCAGCAGCTTGAGCGGGGGGGCGGAGGAGACCCAGTACTTC
CDR3 protein: CASSLSGGAEETQYF

clone size: -
V gene: TRBV5-4
D gene: -
J gene: TRBJ2-3
CDR3 DNA: TGTGCCAGCAGCTCCTCCAGGACAGATACGCAGTATTTT
CDR3 protein: CASSSSRTDTQYF

clone size: -
V gene: TRBV24-1
D gene: -
J gene: TRBJ2-7
CDR3 DNA: TGTGCCACCAGTGATTCCGGGACTTCCTACGAGCAGTACTTC
CDR3 protein: CATSDSGTSYEQYF